Below, 2 T cell receptor beta chains from the same sample are listed, as sequenced in a study of blood T cell repertoires in COVID-19. The data were produced by immunoSEQ multiplex PCR, yet TCRdb's version contains in-frame clones alone and is incomplete. Here the sample spans approximately 180,000 clones, approximately 80% being singletons. The sequencing input was PBMCs or T cells enriched from blood (not recorded which). The source is a woman between 55 and 75 years old with acute COVID-19.

The V call is TRBV5-1, the J call TRBJ1-1; 8 bases are shared with TRBD1. CDR3 size: 12 residues. V shed 4 bases, J shed 11 bases, and the junction held 7 bases outside the gene matches. Germline assignment: CDR1 SGHRS and CDR2 YFSETQ. This CDR3 reads CASSPDRDSAFF. The CDR3 DNA is TGCGCCAGCAGCCCGGACAGGGATTCGGCTTTCTTT.

The rearrangement links TRBV10-3 to TRBJ2-5; TRBD2 aligns across 11 bases. In germline, CDR1 is ENHRY, CDR2 SYGVKD. The CDR3 has 15 residues. The V gene end was trimmed by 6 bases and the J gene end by 5 bases; junction bases not matched to a gene: 8. The CDR3 bases are TGTGCCATCAGCGGGACTAGCGGTACAAGGGAGACCCAGTACTTC. Protein product: CAISGTSGTRETQYF.